This TCR beta chain derives from a study of T cell responses to AZD1222 COVID-19 vaccine. V lost 5 bases, J lost 5 bases, and 12 bases lay in between. CDR1 is LGHDT and CDR2 is YNNKEL in the germline V gene (reference sequence). The CDR3 runs to 14 residues. With respect to this clone: Its antigen is not identified.

Clones were read by immunoSEQ multiplex PCR, and TCRdb kept only the in-frame ones, dropping some. The repertoire holds roughly 140,000 clones, approximately 89% seen once, with approximately 5.3% in the top ten. Study results and caveats: Spike regions recognized by vaccine-associated CD4 TCRs spanned the protein, led by 160-218 and 743-854. Females outnumbered males among donors, who were mostly white British; clonal diversity was possibly underestimated. Reports say nearly half of spike-specific TCRs go after unmutated variant regions. Samples come after the peak T cell response, not at day 14.

This clonotype was obtained from an adult in good health. The chain couples TRBV3-1 (or the pseudogene TRBV3-2) to TRBJ2-2, with D possibly TRBD1 on 7 matching bases. Sample: peripheral blood, taken on day 0 of AZD1222 vaccination. In DNA form, the CDR3 reads TGTGCCAGCAGCGACAGGGCGGGGACCGGGGAGCTGTTTTTT. Translating gives CASSDRAGTGELFF.